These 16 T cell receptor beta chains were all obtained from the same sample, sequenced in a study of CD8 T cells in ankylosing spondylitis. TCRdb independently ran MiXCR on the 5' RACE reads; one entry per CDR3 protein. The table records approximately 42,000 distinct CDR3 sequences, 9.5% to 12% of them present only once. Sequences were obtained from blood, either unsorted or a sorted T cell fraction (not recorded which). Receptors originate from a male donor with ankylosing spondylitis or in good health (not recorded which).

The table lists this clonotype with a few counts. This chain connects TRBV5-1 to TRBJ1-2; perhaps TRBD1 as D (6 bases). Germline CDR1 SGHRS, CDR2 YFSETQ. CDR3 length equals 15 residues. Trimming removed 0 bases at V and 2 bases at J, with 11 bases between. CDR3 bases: TGCGCCAGCAGCTTGGTCGCAGGGGCGAACTATGGCTACACCTTC. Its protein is CASSLVAGANYGYTF.

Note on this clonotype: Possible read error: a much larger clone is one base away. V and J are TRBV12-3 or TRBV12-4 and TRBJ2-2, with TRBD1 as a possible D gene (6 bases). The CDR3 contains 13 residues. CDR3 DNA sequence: TGTGTCAGCAGATACAGGGACACCGGGGAGCTGTTTTTT. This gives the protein CVSRYRDTGELFF.

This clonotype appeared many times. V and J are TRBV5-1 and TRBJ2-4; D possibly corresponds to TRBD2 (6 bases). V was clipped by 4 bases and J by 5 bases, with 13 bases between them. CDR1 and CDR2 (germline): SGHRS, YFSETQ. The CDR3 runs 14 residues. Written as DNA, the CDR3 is TGCGCCAGCAGCCCCGCTAGCGACCAAAACATTCAGTACTTC. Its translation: CASSPASDQNIQYF.

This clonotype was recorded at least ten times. CDR3 sequence: CASSETSRISTSPTTYEQYF. For the CDR3, the DNA is TGTGCCAGCAGTGAAACTAGTAGGATCTCAACCTCGCCAACCACCTACGAGCAGTACTTC. This sequence joins TRBV2 and TRBJ2-7; a possible D gene is TRBD2 (5 bases). Germline CDR1 SNHLY, CDR2 FYNNEI. The CDR3 contains 20 residues. V lost 2 bases and J 2 bases, leaving 28 bases between the germline ends.

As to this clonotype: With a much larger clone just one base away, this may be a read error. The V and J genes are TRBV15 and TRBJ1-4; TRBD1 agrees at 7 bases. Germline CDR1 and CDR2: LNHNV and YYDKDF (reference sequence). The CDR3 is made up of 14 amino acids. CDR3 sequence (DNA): TGTGCCGCCAGCAGGGGGGAGGCGGATGAAAAACTGTTTTTT. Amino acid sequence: CAASRGEADEKLFF.

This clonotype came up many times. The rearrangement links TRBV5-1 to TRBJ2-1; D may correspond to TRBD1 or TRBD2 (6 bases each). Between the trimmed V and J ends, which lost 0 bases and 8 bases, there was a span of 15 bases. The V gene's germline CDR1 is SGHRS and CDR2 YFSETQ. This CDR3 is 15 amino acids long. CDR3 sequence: CASSLAGARRDEQFF. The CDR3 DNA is TGCGCCAGCAGCTTGGCAGGGGCAAGGAGGGATGAGCAGTTCTTC.

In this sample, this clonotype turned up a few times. In nucleotides, the CDR3 is TGCGCCAGCAGCTTTATGGGGTTTAGTGAAAAACTGTTTTTT. This translates into CASSFMGFSEKLFF. The J gene is TRBJ1-4, the V gene TRBV5-1; D gene unclear. CDR1 SGHRS and CDR2 YFSETQ come from the germline V gene. Trimming left V 2 bases short and J 7 bases short, with 12 bases between. This CDR3 spans 14 amino acids.

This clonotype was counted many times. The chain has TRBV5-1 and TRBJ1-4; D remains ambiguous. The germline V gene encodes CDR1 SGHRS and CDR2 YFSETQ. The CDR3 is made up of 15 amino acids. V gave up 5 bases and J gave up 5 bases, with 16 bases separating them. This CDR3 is CASSGGVQENEKLFF. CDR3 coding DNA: TGCGCCAGCAGTGGCGGTGTGCAGGAAAATGAAAAACTGTTTTTT.

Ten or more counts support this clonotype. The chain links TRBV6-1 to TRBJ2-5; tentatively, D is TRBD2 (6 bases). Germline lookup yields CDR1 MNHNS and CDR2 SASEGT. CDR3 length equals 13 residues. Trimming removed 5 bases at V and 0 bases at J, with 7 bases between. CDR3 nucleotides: TGTGCCAGCAGTCGGACTAACCAAGAGACCCAGTACTTC. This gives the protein CASSRTNQETQYF.

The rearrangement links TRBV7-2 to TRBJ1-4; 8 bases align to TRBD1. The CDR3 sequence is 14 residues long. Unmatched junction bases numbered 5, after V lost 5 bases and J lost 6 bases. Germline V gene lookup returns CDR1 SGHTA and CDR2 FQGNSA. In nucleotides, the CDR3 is TGTGCCAGCAGCGGGGGACAGGATTATGAAAAACTGTTTTTT. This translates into CASSGGQDYEKLFF.

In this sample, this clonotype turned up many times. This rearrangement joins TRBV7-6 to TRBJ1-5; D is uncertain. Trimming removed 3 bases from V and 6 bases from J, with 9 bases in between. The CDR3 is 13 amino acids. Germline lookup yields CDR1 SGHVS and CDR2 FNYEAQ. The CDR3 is CASSFEATQPQHF. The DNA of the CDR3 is TGTGCCAGCAGCTTCGAAGCTACTCAGCCCCAGCATTTT.

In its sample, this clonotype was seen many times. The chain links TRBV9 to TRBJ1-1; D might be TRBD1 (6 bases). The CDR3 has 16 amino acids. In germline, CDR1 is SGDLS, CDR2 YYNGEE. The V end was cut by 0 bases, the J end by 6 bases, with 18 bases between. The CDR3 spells CASSVGGARSQSEAFF. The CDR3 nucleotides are TGTGCCAGCAGCGTAGGGGGGGCTCGAAGTCAGTCTGAAGCTTTCTTT.

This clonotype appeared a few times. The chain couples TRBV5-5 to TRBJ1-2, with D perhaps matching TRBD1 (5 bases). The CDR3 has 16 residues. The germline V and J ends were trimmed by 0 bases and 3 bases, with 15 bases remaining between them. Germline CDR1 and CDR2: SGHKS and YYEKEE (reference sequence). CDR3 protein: CASSLVTDRDDYGYTF. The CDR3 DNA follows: TGTGCCAGCAGCTTGGTAACTGACCGGGACGACTATGGCTACACCTTC.

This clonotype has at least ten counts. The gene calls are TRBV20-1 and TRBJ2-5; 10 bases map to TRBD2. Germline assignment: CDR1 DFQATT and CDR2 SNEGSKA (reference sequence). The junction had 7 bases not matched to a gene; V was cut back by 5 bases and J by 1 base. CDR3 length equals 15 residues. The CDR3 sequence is CSAGRTSGVQETQYF. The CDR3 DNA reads TGCAGTGCTGGACGGACTAGCGGTGTCCAAGAGACCCAGTACTTC.

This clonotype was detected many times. The CDR3, as DNA: TGTGCCAGCAGCCAGCGCTCCTATAATTCACCCCTCCACTTT. Protein sequence: CASSQRSYNSPLHF. This chain uses TRBV11-2 with TRBJ1-6; D uncertain. This CDR3 is 14 amino acids long. The germline V gene encodes CDR1 SGHAT and CDR2 FQNNGV. The V and J ends lost 5 bases and 0 bases respectively, with 5 bases between them.

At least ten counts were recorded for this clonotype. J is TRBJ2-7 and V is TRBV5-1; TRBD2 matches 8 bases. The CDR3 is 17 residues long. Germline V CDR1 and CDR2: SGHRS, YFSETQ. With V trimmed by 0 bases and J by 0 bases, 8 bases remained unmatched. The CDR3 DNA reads TGCGCCAGCAGCTTGGCCGGGGAGAGCGGGGGCTCCTACGAGCAGTACTTC. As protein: CASSLAGESGGSYEQYF.